The rows below give T cell receptor beta chains drawn from one sample of a study of blood T cell repertoires in COVID-19. Profiled with immunoSEQ multiplex PCR; TCRdb holds only in-frame clones, not every one. The sample holds approximately 180,000 clones, under 80% seen once. The sequenced sample was PBMCs or T cells enriched from blood (not recorded which). These receptors were obtained from a woman aged 45-59 years with acute COVID-19. CDR3s include the opening cysteine and the closing phenylalanine or tryptophan. The D gene is left open where the match is weak. A clone size is listed for some rows: how often the clone was seen (once, few, many), or a class if it is expanded.

clone_size	j_call	d_call	v_call	cdr3_aa	cdr3_nt
few	TRBJ1-3	NA	TRBV4-1	CASSQEGRGGNTIYF	TGCGCCAGCAGCCAAGAGGGCAGGGGCGGAAACACCATATATTTT
NA	TRBJ2-4	NA	TRBV5-5	CASSSFRWVGQGINIQYF	TGTGCCAGCAGCTCGTTTCGTTGGGTCGGGCAGGGGATAAACATTCAGTACTTC
NA	TRBJ1-1	NA	TRBV27	CASSQDNTGTHTEAFF	TGTGCCAGCAGCCAAGACAATACCGGGACACATACTGAAGCTTTCTTT
once	TRBJ2-3	NA	TRBV12-5	CASGPGTSTDTQYF	TGTGCTAGTGGTCCGGGGACTAGCACAGATACGCAGTATTTT
NA	TRBJ2-2	TRBD2	TRBV11-2	CASSFQRGGTGELFF	TGTGCCAGCAGCTTCCAGCGGGGGGGTACCGGGGAGCTGTTTTTT
NA	TRBJ1-3	NA	TRBV5-1	CASSSHPGTDVTIYF	TGCGCCAGCAGCTCACACCCCGGGACTGACGTTACCATATATTTT
few	TRBJ2-3	NA	TRBV11-2	CASSLFPGSRGTDTQYF	TGTGCCAGCAGCTTGTTCCCGGGTAGTCGAGGCACAGATACGCAGTATTTT
NA	TRBJ1-1	NA	TRBV5-4	CASSFLGGTGEAFF	TGTGCCAGCAGCTTTTTAGGGGGAACAGGTGAAGCTTTCTTT
few	TRBJ1-2	NA	TRBV20-1	CSASAPAGYGYTF	TGCAGTGCTAGTGCCCCGGCGGGATATGGCTACACCTTC
NA	TRBJ2-1	TRBD2	TRBV9	CASSARTSGGRNEQFF	TGTGCCAGCAGCGCAAGGACTAGCGGGGGAAGGAATGAGCAGTTCTTC
NA	TRBJ1-5	NA	TRBV7-2	CASSVTSNQPQHF	TGTGCCAGCAGCGTTACAAGCAATCAGCCCCAGCATTTT
NA	TRBJ1-5	NA	TRBV7-9	CASSRAANQPQHF	TGTGCCAGCAGCCGCGCCGCTAATCAGCCCCAGCATTTT
few	TRBJ1-1	NA	TRBV5-1	CASTQGYEAFF	TGCGCCAGCACCCAGGGTTATGAAGCTTTCTTT
NA	TRBJ2-5	NA	TRBV6-4	CASSAGEGSETQYF	TGTGCCAGCAGTGCAGGGGAGGGCTCAGAGACCCAGTACTTC
NA	TRBJ2-6	NA	TRBV7-2	CASSPDYSGANVLTF	TGTGCCAGCAGTCCTGACTACTCTGGGGCCAACGTCCTGACTTTC
NA	TRBJ2-5	TRBD1	TRBV7-8	CASTGAAVQETQYF	TGTGCCAGTACAGGGGCGGCCGTCCAAGAGACCCAGTACTTC